This T cell receptor beta chain was recovered during a study of Graves' ophthalmopathy and Graves' hyperthyroidism. Findings of the study overall: Prediction of ophthalmopathy progression reached roughly 70% sensitivity and roughly 72% specificity.

Amplified material comprised TCR beta CDR3 regions derived from RNA transcripts. Scientists carried out first-round RT-PCR using HTBI primers and then a second-round multiplex PCR. TCRdb passed the multiplex PCR reads through MiXCR, listing each CDR3 protein once. This table has more than 550,000 distinct CDR3 sequences, about 38% appearing once. All donors with ophthalmopathy were recorded as having moderate-to-severe activity, CAS ≥3, NOSPECS ≥4 and a duration under 3 months. Uncontrolled infections, other autoimmune diseases, pregnancy or lactation barred patients from enrollment. At least ten counts were recorded for this clonotype. Its antigen is not identified. V dropped 0 bases and J dropped 10 bases, with 9 bases sitting between them. The CDR3 is made up of 12 amino acids. Looked up from germline, CDR1 is MNHNY and CDR2 is SVGAGI (reference sequence).

Sequenced: peripheral blood. J is TRBJ1-1 and V is TRBV6-6; D is unclear. This receptor was taken from an adult man with Graves' ophthalmopathy. CDR3 in DNA: TGTGCCAGCAGTTACTCTGATAGGCGAGCTTTCTTT. Amino acids: CASSYSDRRAFF.